The 6 T cell receptor beta chains listed next were all sequenced from one sample in a study of CD8+CD57+ T cells in acquired aplastic anemia. CDR3 and TCR beta VDJ profiling relied on genomic DNA as the template. TCRdb re-derived calls from the reads in MiXCR, one entry per CDR3 protein. The table lists about 160,000 distinct CDR3 sequences, roughly 48% of them singletons. Patients picked for sequencing had shown CD8+CD57+ cell expansion detected by flow cytometry. Sequencing was carried out using sorted CD4+, CD8+, or CD8+CD57+ T cells (not recorded which) from PBMCs. The receptors were gathered from a human donor with aplastic anemia.

This chain links TRBV9 with TRBJ1-1; D gene ambiguous. CDR1 and CDR2 (germline): SGDLS, YYNGEE. V was trimmed by 0 bases and J by 8 bases, leaving 14 bases between them. The CDR3 has 14 amino acids. The CDR3 DNA sequence: TGTGCCAGCAGCGTAGACTCGTGGGCACCAGAAGCTTTCTTT. Residues: CASSVDSWAPEAFF.

The chain employs TRBV7-8 and TRBJ2-1, with TRBD1 matching over 7 bases. Per the germline V gene, CDR1 is SGHVS and CDR2 is FQNEAQ. CDR3 length equals 15 residues. Losses at the gene ends were 1 base for V and 5 bases for J; bases not matched to a gene: 5. In nucleotides, the CDR3 is TGTGCCAGCAGCTTAGGACAGGGATCCAACAATGAGCAGTTCTTC. Encoded protein: CASSLGQGSNNEQFF.

The chain carries TRBV10-3 and TRBJ2-7; TRBD1 matches at 8 bases. The length of the CDR3 is 15 residues. V shed 3 bases, J shed 5 bases, and the junction held 9 bases outside the gene matches. CDR1 ENHRY and CDR2 SYGVKD come from the germline V gene. The CDR3 DNA sequence: TGTGCCATCAGTGACCAAACAAAGACAGGGGACGAGCAGTACTTC. This gives the protein CAISDQTKTGDEQYF.

The chain couples TRBV19 to TRBJ2-7; 13 nucleotides line up with TRBD2. Germline lookup yields CDR1 LNHDA and CDR2 SQIVND (reference sequence). The CDR3 covers 14 residues. V lost 7 bases, J lost 4 bases, and 4 bases stayed unmatched. CDR3 loop: CASKVTSGRYEQYF. The CDR3 bases are TGTGCCAGTAAGGTGACTAGCGGGAGGTACGAGCAGTACTTC.

The chain combines TRBV10-1 with TRBJ2-7, with D hard to call. Germline V CDR1 and CDR2: WNHNN, SYGVQD (reference sequence). CDR3 length equals 13 residues. Between the trimmed V and J ends, which lost 9 bases and 3 bases, there was a span of 15 bases. CDR3 sequence: CASGRVAGYEQYF. CDR3 nucleotides: TGCGCCAGTGGTCGGGTGGCAGGCTACGAGCAGTACTTC.

The V and J genes are TRBV5-4 and TRBJ2-5; TRBD2 matches at 12 bases. J lost 4 bases, V lost 2 bases, and 12 bases had no gene match. The CDR3 runs 18 residues. In germline, CDR1 is SGHNT, CDR2 YYREEE (reference sequence). CDR3 nucleotide sequence: TGTGCCAGCAGCTTCCCCAGGACTAGCGGGATGGCAGGAGAGACCCAGTACTTC. Protein: CASSFPRTSGMAGETQYF.